This TCR beta chain comes out of a study of shared clonotypes between healthy human individuals. Study in general: In total, the donors were two women and a few men aged 18 to 49.

Trimming took off 2 bases at V and 4 bases at J, with 14 bases between the two ends. Germline V lookup: CDR1 SGHDT, CDR2 YYEEEE. The CDR3 loop spans 15 amino acids. It was at deep level that the assay was run. Over several immunoSEQ plates, each subset's genomic DNA was distributed in even portions. Clones were read by immunoSEQ multiplex PCR, and TCRdb kept only the in-frame ones, dropping some. This sample carries fewer than 1.8 million clones, 97% to 99% of them seen once, and the ten largest clones take under 0.45%. The receptor was isolated from a man aged 25-45 years in good health. Sample: naive CD4+ T cells sorted from blood. Stated subset: CD45RA+ positively selected. The J gene is TRBJ2-3, the V gene TRBV5-6, with TRBD1 as a possible D gene (6 bases). In DNA, the CDR3 is TGTGCCAGCAGCTTAGACAGGAGAGTCGCAGATACGCAGTATTTT. This codes for CASSLDRRVADTQYF.